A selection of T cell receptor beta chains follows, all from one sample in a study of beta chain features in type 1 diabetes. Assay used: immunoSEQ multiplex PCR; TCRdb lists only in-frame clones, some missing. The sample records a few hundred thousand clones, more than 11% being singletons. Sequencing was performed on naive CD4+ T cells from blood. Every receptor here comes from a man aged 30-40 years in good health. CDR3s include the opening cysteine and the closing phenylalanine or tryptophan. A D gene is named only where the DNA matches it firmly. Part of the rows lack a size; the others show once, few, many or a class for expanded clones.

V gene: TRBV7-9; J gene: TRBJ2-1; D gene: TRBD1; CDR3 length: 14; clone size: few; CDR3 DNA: TGTGCCAGCAGCCCAAGGACAGGTTACAATGAGCAGTTCTTC; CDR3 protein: CASSPRTGYNEQFF
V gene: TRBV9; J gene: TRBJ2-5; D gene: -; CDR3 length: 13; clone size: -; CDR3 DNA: TGTGCCAGCAGTCCCGGACTACAAGAGACCCAGTACTTC; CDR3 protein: CASSPGLQETQYF
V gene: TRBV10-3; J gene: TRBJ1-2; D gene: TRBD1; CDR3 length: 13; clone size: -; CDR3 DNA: TGTGCCATCCGGACAGGGCGAGATGATGGCTACACCTTC; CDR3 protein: CAIRTGRDDGYTF
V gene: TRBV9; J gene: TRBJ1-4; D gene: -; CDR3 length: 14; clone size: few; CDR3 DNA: TGTGCCAGCAGCGTAGGAGGCTTAGCGGAAAAACTGTTTTTT; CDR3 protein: CASSVGGLAEKLFF
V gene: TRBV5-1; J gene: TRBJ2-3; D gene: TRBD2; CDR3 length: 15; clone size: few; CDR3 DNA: TGCGCCAGCAGCCTAGTAGCGGGACTCACAGATACGCAGTATTTT; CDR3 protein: CASSLVAGLTDTQYF
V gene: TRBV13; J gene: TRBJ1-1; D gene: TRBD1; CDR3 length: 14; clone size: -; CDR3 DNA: TGTGCCAGCAGCTTCCAGGGGGCAGGGACTGAAGCTTTCTTT; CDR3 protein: CASSFQGAGTEAFF
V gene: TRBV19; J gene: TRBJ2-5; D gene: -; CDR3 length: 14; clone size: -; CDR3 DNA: TGTGCCAGTAGACGCCGGGCACCAGGAGAGACCCAGTACTTC; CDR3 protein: CASRRRAPGETQYF
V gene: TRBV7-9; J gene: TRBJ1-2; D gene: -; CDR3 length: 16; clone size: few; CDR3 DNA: TGTGCCAGCAGCTTAGGCGGAGTGGGTTCTTACTATGGCTACACCTTC; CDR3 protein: CASSLGGVGSYYGYTF
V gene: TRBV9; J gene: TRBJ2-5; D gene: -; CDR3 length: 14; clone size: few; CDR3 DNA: TGTGCCAGCAGCCCCGGACACGCGAGGGAGACCCAGTACTTC; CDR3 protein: CASSPGHARETQYF
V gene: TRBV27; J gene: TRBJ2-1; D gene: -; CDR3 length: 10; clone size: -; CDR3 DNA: TGTGCCAGCGGCTACAATGAGCAGTTCTTC; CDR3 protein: CASGYNEQFF
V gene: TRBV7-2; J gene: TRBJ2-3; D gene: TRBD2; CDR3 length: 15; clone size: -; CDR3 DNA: TGTGCCAGCAGCCGCCCAGCGGGAGGAGCAGATACGCAGTATTTT; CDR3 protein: CASSRPAGGADTQYF
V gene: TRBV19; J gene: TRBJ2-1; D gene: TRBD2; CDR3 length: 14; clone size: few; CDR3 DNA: TGTGCCAGTAGTATCATTGGACTAGCGGGCGAGCAGTTCTTC; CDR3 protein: CASSIIGLAGEQFF
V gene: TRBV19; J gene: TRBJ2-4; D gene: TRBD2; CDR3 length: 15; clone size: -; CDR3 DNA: TGTGCCAGTAGTAGGGGCGGGGGAGCCAAAAACATTCAGTACTTC; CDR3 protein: CASSRGGGAKNIQYF
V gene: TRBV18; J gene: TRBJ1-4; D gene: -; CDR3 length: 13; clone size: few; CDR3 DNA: TGTGCCAGCTCACAGGGGAGCAATGAAAAACTGTTTTTT; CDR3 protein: CASSQGSNEKLFF
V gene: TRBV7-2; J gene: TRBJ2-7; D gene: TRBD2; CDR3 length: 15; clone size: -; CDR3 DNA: TGCGCCAGCAGCCAAGTCCTAGCGGGGATGTACGAGCAGTACTTC; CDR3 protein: CASSQVLAGMYEQYF
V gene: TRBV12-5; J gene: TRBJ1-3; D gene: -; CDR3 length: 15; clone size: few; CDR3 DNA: TGTGCTAGTTTCACCGGAGGGGTCTCTGGAAACACCATATATTTT; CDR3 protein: CASFTGGVSGNTIYF
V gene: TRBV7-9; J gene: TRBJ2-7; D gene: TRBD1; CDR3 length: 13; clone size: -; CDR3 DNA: TGTGCCAGCAGCCAGACAGGGTTGGACGAGCAGTACTTC; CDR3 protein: CASSQTGLDEQYF
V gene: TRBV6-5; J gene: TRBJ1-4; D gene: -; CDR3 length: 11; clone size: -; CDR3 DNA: TGTGCCAGCAGTTACGGTGAAAAACTGTTTTTT; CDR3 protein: CASSYGEKLFF
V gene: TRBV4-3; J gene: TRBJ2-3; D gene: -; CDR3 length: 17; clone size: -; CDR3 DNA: TGCGCCAGCAGCCAAGCACTAGCCCACGTCGGCACAGATACGCAGTATTTT; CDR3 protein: CASSQALAHVGTDTQYF
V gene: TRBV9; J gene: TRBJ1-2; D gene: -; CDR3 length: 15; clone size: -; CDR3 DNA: TGTGCCAGCAGCGTAGCCCATGGACAGCTTTATGGCTACACCTTC; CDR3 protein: CASSVAHGQLYGYTF